Listed below are T cell receptor beta chains from one sample, sequenced in a study of radiotherapy plus CTLA-4 blockade in lung cancer. The repertoire was sequenced with immunoSEQ multiplex PCR; TCRdb's copy has only in-frame clones and lacks some. Seen here are about 32,000 clones, more than 80% observed once, and the top ten hold roughly 5%. Material: peripheral blood, obtained from a patient treated with radiotherapy plus ipilimumab. Every receptor here comes from a human donor with non-small cell lung cancer who had stable disease on radiotherapy plus ipilimumab. The CDR3 runs from the conserved cysteine through the conserved F or W. The size field is filled for only some rows; it gives once, few, many or a size class.

V	size	CDR3
TRBV20-1	NA	CSASGAYEQYF
TRBV6-4	NA	CASRTGTGPTDTQYF
TRBV7-9	NA	CASSPRDRSSYEQYF
TRBV5-4	NA	CASSSTGTDTQYF
TRBV28	NA	CASSSGMLSNQPQHF
TRBV5-4	NA	CASSSGVGEKLFF
TRBV2	NA	CASSGDSALTDSNQPQHF
TRBV7-8	NA	CASRDTGPSNEQFF
TRBV11-2	NA	CASSLDSYYGYTF
TRBV19	NA	CASSDWAWGTGENQPQHF
TRBV15	NA	CATSRRQLSSPLHF
TRBV4-2	NA	CASSQIGDRDGANVLTF
TRBV5-6	NA	CASSPTGPPGAYEQYF
TRBV7-2	few	CASSSGTGYGSTEAFF
TRBV11-2	once	CASSLQLAGGPDSYEQYF
TRBV5-1	NA	CASSSGTGLGTDTQYF
TRBV19	NA	CASSIQRSSYNEQFF
TRBV4-3	NA	CASSQEYRLAGGKGAGELFF
TRBV9	NA	CASSVASSGQETQYF